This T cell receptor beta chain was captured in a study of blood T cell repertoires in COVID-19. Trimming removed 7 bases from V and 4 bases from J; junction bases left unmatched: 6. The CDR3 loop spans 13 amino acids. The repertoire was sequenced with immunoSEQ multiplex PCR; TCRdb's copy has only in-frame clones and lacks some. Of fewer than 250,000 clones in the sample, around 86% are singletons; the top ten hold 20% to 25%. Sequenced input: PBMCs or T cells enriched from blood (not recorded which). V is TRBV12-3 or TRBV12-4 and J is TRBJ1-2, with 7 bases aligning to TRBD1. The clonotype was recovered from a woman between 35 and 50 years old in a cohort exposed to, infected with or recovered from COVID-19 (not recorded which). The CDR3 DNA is TGTGCCAGCAACCCAGGGACAGTCTATGGCTACACCTTC. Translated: CASNPGTVYGYTF.